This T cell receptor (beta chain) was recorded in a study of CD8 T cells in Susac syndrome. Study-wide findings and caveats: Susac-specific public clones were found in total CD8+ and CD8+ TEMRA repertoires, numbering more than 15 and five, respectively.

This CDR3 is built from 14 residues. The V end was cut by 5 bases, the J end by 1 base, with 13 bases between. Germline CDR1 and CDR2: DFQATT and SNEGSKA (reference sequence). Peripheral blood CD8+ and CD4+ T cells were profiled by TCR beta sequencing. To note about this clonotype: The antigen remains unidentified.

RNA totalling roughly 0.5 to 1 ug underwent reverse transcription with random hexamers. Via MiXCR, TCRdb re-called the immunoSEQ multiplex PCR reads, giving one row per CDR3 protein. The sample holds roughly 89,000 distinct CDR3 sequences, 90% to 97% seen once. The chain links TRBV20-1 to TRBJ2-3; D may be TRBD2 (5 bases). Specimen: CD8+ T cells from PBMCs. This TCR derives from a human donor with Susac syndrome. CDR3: CSAGDYLRTDTQYF. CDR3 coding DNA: TGCAGTGCTGGCGACTATCTTCGCACAGATACGCAGTATTTT.